Each of the 2 T cell receptor beta chains below was sequenced from the same sample in a study of CD8 T cells in Susac syndrome. Reverse transcription of about 0.5 to 1 ug RNA used random hexamers. From the immunoSEQ multiplex PCR reads, TCRdb called clonotypes with MiXCR, one entry per CDR3 protein. The data show 250,000 to 300,000 distinct CDR3 sequences, with 89% seen just once and around 0.18% held by the top ten. Sequences were obtained from CD8+ T cells from PBMCs. The origin of the receptors is a human donor with multiple sclerosis.

The chain uses TRBV5-4 and TRBJ2-1; 7 bases map to TRBD1. CDR1 SGHNT and CDR2 YYREEE come from the germline V gene (reference sequence). After removal of 4 bases from V and 0 bases from J, the junction contained 4 bases not matched to a gene. The CDR3 is made up of 15 amino acids. CDR3 loop: CASSPEGASYNEQFF. The CDR3 region has the DNA TGTGCCAGCAGCCCAGAGGGGGCCTCCTACAATGAGCAGTTCTTC.

The chain employs TRBV14 and TRBJ2-7; D is possibly TRBD2 (5 bases). Trimming removed 1 base from V and 0 bases from J, with 10 bases in between. The germline CDR1 and CDR2 sequences are SGHDN and FVKESK. The CDR3 spans 15 residues. The CDR3 protein is CASSQARSGSYEQYF. In nucleotides, the CDR3 is TGTGCCAGCAGCCAAGCACGGAGCGGCTCCTACGAGCAGTACTTC.